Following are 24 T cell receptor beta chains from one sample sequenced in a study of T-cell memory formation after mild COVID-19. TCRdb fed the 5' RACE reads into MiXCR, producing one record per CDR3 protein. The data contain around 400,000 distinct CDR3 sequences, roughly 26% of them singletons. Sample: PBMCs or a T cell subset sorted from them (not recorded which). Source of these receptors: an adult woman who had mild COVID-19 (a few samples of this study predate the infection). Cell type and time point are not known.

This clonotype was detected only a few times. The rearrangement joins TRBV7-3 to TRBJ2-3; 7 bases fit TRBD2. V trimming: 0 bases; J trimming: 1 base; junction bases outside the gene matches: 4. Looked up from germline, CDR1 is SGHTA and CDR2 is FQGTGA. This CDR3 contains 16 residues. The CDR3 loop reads CASSLTLAGGTDTQYF. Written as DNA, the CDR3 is TGTGCCAGCAGCTTAACATTGGCGGGGGGCACAGATACGCAGTATTTT.

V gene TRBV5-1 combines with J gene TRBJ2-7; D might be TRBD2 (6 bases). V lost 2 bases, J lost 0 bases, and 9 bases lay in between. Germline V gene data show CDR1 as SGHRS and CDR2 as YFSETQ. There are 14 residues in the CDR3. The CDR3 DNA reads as TGCGCCAGCAGCTTTGTGGGGGGCTCCTACGAGCAGTACTTC. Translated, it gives CASSFVGGSYEQYF. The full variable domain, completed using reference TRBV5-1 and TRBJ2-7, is KAGVTQTPRYLIKTRGQQVTLSCSPISGHRSVSWYQQTPGQGLQFLFEYFSETQRNKGNFPGRFSGRQFSNSRSEMNVSTLELGDSALYLCASSFVGGSYEQYFGPGTRLTVT.

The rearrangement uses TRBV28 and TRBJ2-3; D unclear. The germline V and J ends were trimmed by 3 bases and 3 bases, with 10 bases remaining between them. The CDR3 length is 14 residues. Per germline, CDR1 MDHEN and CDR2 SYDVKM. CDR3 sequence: CASSLSPRTDTQYF. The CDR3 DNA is TGTGCCAGCAGTTTGTCTCCTAGAACAGATACGCAGTATTTT.

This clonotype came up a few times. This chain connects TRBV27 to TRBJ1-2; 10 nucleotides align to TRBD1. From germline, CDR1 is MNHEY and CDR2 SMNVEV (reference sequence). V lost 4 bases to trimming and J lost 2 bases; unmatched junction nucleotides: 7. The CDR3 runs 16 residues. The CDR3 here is CASSWTGGFGNYGYTF. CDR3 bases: TGTGCCAGCAGTTGGACAGGGGGGTTTGGGAACTATGGCTACACCTTC.

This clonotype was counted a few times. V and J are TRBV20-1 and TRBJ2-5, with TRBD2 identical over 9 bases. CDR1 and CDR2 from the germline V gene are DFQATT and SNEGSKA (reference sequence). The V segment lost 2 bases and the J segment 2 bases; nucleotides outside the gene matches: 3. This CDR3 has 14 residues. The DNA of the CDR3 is TGCAGTGCTAGACTAGCGGGAAAACAAGAGACCCAGTACTTC. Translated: CSARLAGKQETQYF.

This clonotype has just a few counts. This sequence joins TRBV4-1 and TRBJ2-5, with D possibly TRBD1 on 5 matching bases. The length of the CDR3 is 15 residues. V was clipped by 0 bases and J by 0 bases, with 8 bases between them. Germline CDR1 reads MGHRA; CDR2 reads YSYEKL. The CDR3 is CASSQEGRDQETQYF. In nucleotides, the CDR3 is TGCGCCAGCAGCCAAGAGGGGCGCGACCAAGAGACCCAGTACTTC.

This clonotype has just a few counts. CDR3 in amino acids: CSAEQGAGETQYF. Here the CDR3 DNA reads TGCAGTGCAGAACAGGGGGCTGGGGAGACCCAGTACTTC. The chain uses TRBV20-1 and TRBJ2-5; 9 nucleotides line up with TRBD1. This CDR3 contains 13 residues. V trimming: 6 bases; J trimming: 5 bases; junction bases outside the gene matches: 7. CDR1 and CDR2 (germline): DFQATT, SNEGSKA (reference sequence).

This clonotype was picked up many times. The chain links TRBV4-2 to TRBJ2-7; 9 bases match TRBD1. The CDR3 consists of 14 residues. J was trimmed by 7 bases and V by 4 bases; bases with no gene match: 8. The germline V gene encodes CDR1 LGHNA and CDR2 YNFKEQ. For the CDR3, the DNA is TGTGCCAGCAGCCTTGACAGGGGGGCACGAGAGCAGTACTTC. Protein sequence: CASSLDRGAREQYF.

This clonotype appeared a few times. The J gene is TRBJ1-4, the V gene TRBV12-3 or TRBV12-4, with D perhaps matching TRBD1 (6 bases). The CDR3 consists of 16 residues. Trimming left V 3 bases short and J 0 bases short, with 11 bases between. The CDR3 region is CASSFPDSSTNEKLFF. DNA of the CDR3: TGTGCCAGCAGTTTCCCGGACAGCTCAACTAATGAAAAACTGTTTTTT.

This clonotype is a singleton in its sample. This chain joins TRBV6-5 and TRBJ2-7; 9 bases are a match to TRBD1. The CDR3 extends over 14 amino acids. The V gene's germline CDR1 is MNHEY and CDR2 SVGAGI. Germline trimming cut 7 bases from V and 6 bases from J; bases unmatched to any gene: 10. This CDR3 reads CASNRLPTGGEQYF. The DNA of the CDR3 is TGTGCCAGCAACCGACTCCCGACAGGGGGCGAGCAGTACTTC.

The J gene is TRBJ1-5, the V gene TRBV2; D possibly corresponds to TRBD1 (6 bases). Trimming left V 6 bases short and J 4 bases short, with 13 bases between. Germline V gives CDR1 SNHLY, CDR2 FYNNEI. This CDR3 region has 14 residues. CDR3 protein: CASRTGQTNQPQHF. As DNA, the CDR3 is TGTGCCAGCAGAACCGGACAGACTAATCAGCCCCAGCATTTT.

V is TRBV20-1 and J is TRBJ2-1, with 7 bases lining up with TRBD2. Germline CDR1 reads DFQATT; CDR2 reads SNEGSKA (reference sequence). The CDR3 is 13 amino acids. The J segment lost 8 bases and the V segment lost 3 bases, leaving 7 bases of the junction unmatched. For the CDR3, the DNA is TGCAGTGCTAGCCCTCGTCGGGGGGATGAGCAGTTCTTC. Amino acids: CSASPRRGDEQFF.

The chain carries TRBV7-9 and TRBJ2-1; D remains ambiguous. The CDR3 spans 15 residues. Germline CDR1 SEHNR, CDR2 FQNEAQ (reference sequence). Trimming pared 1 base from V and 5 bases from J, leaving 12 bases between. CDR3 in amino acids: CASSLVIGEHNEQFF. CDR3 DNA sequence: TGTGCCAGCAGCTTAGTCATTGGGGAACACAATGAGCAGTTCTTC.

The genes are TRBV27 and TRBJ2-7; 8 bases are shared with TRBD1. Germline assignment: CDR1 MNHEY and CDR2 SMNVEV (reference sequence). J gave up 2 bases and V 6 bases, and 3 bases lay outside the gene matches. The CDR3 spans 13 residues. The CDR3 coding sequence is TGTGCCAGCAGACCGACAGGGGCCTACGAGCAGTACTTC. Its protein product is CASRPTGAYEQYF.

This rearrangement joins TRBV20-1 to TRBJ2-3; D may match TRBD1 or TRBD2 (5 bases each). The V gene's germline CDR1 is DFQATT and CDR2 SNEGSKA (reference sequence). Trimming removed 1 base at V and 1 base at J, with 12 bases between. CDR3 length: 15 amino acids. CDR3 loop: CSARARGRGTDTQYF. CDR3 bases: TGCAGTGCTAGAGCGAGGGGCCGTGGCACAGATACGCAGTATTTT.

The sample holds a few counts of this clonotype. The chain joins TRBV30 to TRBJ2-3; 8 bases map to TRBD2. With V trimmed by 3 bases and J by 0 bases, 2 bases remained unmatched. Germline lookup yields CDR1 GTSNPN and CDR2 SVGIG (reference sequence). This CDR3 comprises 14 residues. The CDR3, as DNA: TGTGCCTGGAGCATAGCGGGAAGCACAGATACGCAGTATTTT. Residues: CAWSIAGSTDTQYF. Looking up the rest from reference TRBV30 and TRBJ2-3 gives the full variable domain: SQTIHQWPATLVQPVGSPLSLECTVEGTSNPNLYWYRQAAGRGLQLLFYSVGIGQISSEVPQNLSASRPQDRQFILSSKKLLLSDSGFYLCAWSIAGSTDTQYFGPGTRLTVL.

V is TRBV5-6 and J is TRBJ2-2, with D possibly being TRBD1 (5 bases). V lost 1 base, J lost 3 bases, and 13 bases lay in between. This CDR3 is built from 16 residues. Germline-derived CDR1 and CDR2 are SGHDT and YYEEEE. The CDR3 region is CASSLMKGQDTGELFF. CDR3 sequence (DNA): TGTGCCAGCAGCTTGATGAAGGGGCAGGACACCGGGGAGCTGTTTTTT.

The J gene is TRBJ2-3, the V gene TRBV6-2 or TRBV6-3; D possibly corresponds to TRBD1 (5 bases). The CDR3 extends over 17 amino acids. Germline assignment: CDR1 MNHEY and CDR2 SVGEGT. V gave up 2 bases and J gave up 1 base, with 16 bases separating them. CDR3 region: CASSYRPGISRTDTQYF. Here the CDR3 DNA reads TGTGCCAGCAGTTACCGTCCAGGGATTAGTCGCACAGATACGCAGTATTTT.

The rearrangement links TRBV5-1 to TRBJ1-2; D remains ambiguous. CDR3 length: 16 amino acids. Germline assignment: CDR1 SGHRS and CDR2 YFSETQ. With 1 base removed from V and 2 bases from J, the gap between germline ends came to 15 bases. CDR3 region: CASSLNRPGENYGYTF. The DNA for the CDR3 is TGCGCCAGCAGCTTGAATCGACCAGGAGAAAACTATGGCTACACCTTC.

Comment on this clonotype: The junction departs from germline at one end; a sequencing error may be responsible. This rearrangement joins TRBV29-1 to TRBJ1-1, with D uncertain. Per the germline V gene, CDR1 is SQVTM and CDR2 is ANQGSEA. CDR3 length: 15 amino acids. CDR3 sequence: CSVEYRSLGGSEALF. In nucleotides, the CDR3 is TGCAGCGTTGAATATCGGTCCCTGGGAGGGTCTGAAGCTTTATTT.

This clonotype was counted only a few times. The CDR3 reads CASSPTGITEAFF. As DNA, the CDR3 is TGTGCCAGCAGCCCGACAGGGATCACTGAAGCTTTCTTT. The chain uses TRBV2 and TRBJ1-1, with 7 bases aligning to TRBD1. The junction had 5 bases not matched to a gene; V was cut back by 6 bases and J by 4 bases. This CDR3 is built from 13 residues. Germline loops: CDR1 SNHLY, CDR2 FYNNEI.

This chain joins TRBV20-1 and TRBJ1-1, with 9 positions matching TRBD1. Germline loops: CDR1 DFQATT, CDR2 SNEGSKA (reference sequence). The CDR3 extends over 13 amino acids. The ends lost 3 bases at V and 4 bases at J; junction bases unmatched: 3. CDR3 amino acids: CSARETGGTEAFF. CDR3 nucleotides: TGCAGTGCTAGGGAGACAGGGGGCACTGAAGCTTTCTTT.

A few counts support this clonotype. CDR3 sequence reads: CSARDRDGVTYEQYF. CDR3 bases: TGCAGTGCTAGAGATCGGGACGGAGTCACTTACGAGCAGTACTTC. The J gene is TRBJ2-7, the V gene TRBV20-1; TRBD1 or TRBD2 may be the D gene (5 bases each). V lost 0 bases and J lost 4, with 16 bases in between. The CDR3 length is 15 residues. The germline V gene has CDR1 DFQATT and CDR2 SNEGSKA (reference sequence).

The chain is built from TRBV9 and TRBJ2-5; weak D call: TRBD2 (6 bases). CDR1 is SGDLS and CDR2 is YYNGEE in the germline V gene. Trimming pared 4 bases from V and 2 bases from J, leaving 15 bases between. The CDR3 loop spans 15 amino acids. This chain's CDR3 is CASSLTWGGQETQYF. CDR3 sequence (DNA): TGTGCCAGCAGCTTGACCTGGGGAGGACAAGAGACCCAGTACTTC.